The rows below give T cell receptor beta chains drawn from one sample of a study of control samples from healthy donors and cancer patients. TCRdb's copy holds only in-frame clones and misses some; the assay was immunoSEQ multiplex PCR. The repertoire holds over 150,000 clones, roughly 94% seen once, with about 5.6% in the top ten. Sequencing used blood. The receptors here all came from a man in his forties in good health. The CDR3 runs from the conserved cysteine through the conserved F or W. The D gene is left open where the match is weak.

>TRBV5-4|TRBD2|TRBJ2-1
CASSLGTSSYNEQFF
TGTGCCAGCAGCTTGGGGACTAGCTCCTACAATGAGCAGTTCTTC
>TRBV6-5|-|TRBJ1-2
CASSYSAASNYGYTF
TGTGCCAGCAGTTACTCGGCAGCTTCTAACTATGGCTACACCTTC
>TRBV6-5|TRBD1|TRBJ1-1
CASWTGRVNTEAFF
TGTGCCAGCTGGACAGGGAGAGTCAACACTGAAGCTTTCTTT
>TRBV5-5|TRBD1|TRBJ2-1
CASSLAVGQAYNEQFF
TGTGCCAGCAGCTTGGCGGTTGGACAGGCCTACAATGAGCAGTTCTTC
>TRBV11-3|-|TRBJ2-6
CASSLGRGANVLTF
TGTGCCAGCAGCTTGGGTCGGGGGGCCAACGTCCTGACTTTC
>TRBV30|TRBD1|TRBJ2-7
CAWQPPGQGYEQYF
TGTGCCTGGCAACCGCCGGGACAGGGCTACGAGCAGTACTTC
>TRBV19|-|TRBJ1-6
CASRQSSYNSPLHF
TGTGCCAGCCGACAGAGCTCCTATAATTCACCCCTCCACTTT
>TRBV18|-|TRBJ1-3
CASSPNLSLGSGNTIYF
TGTGCCAGCTCACCGAATCTCTCTCTGGGCTCTGGAAACACCATATATTTT
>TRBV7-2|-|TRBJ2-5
CASSFYGRGETQYF
TGTGCCAGCAGCTTCTACGGTAGGGGAGAGACCCAGTACTTC
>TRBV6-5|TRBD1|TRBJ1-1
CASCFSGQGCPEAFF
TGTGCCAGCTGCTTTAGTGGACAGGGATGCCCTGAAGCTTTCTTT
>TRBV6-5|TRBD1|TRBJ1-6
CASSPRDRASSPLHF
TGTGCCAGCAGTCCCCGGGACAGGGCGAGTTCACCCCTCCACTTT